This is a list of T cell receptor beta chains from one sample in a study of T cells in Graves' hyperthyroidism and ophthalmopathy. TCRdb re-analysed the multiplex PCR reads in MiXCR, keeping a single row per CDR3 protein. The repertoire consists of just under 750,000 distinct CDR3 sequences, with 35% occurring once and the leading ten covering approximately 31%. Sequencing used blood. The receptors were gathered from a woman between 40 and 50 years old with Graves' hyperthyroidism. The CDR3 runs from the conserved cysteine through the conserved F or W. A D gene is named only where the DNA matches it firmly. Size is stated for part of the rows, as once, few or many counts, or as a class when the clone is expanded.

>TRBJ1-4|TRBV4-3|TRBD1|few
CASSQPLGQGGEKLFF
TGCGCCAGCAGCCAACCCCTAGGACAGGGAGGTGAAAAACTGTTTTTT
>TRBJ1-5|TRBV20-1|TRBD1|-
CSARDRGFGNQPQHF
TGCAGTGCTAGGGACAGGGGGTTTGGCAATCAGCCCCAGCATTTT
>TRBJ1-3|TRBV25-1|-|few
CASSRDFFPSGNTIYF
TGTGCCAGCAGCAGGGACTTCTTCCCCTCTGGAAACACCATATATTTT
>TRBJ1-3|TRBV7-2|-|many
CASSLDSRGNTIYF
TGTGCCAGCAGCCTCGACAGTCGCGGAAACACCATATATTTT
>TRBJ1-4|TRBV12-3/TRBV12-4|-|-
CASTIIQVYGEKLFF
TGTGCCAGCACCATAATACAGGTTTATGGTGAAAAACTGTTTTTT
>TRBJ1-4|TRBV6-1|-|few
CASSEGGADEKLFF
TGTGCCAGCAGTGAAGGGGGGGCAGACGAAAAACTGTTTTTT
>TRBJ2-7|TRBV9|-|-
CASSVGSPYEQYF
TGTGCCAGCAGCGTAGGTAGCCCCTACGAGCAGTACTTC
>TRBJ2-7|TRBV27|-|-
CASSLSGGGAGYEQYF
TGTGCCAGCAGTTTGTCCGGAGGGGGCGCTGGGTACGAGCAGTACTTC
>TRBJ2-7|TRBV7-2|-|-
CASSLVEGTGYEQYF
TGTGCCAGCAGCTTAGTTGAAGGGACCGGCTACGAGCAGTACTTC
>TRBJ1-1|TRBV6-5|TRBD1|-
CASTQGGNTEAFF
TGTGCCAGCACCCAGGGGGGGAACACTGAAGCTTTCTTT
>TRBJ1-1|TRBV12-3/TRBV12-4|TRBD1|many
CASSDDRVLNTEAFF
TGTGCCAGCAGTGATGACAGGGTCCTGAACACTGAAGCTTTCTTT
>TRBJ1-3|TRBV9|TRBD1|-
CASSQRRTGDGNTIYF
TGTGCCAGCAGCCAAAGGCGGACAGGGGACGGAAACACCATATATTTT
>TRBJ2-7|TRBV12-3/TRBV12-4|TRBD1|-
CASSLEGTGLWEQYF
TGTGCCAGCAGTTTAGAAGGGACAGGGCTATGGGAGCAGTACTTC
>TRBJ1-4|TRBV7-9|-|many
CASSTRDRSTNEKLFF
TGTGCCAGCAGCACACGGGACCGCTCAACTAATGAAAAACTGTTTTTT
>TRBJ2-6|TRBV20-1|-|once
CSARAPTGANVLTF
TGCAGTGCTAGAGCCCCTACTGGGGCCAACGTCCTGACTTTC
>TRBJ2-3|TRBV10-3|TRBD2|few
CAISDLGGDTDTQYF
TGTGCCATCAGTGATTTGGGAGGGGACACAGATACGCAGTATTTT
>TRBJ2-5|TRBV10-3|-|-
CAISTGGLETQYF
TGTGCCATCAGTACCGGGGGCCTGGAGACCCAGTACTTC
>TRBJ2-5|TRBV7-2|TRBD1|many
CASSLVGDRGETQYF
TGTGCCAGCAGCTTAGTGGGGGACAGGGGGGAGACCCAGTACTTC
>TRBJ2-7|TRBV9|TRBD1|-
CASSVVGQGTHEQYF
TGTGCCAGCAGCGTAGTGGGACAGGGTACCCACGAGCAGTACTTC
>TRBJ1-1|TRBV6-5|TRBD1|few
CASSYSKGARHTEAFF
TGTGCCAGCAGTTACTCTAAGGGGGCGCGACACACTGAAGCTTTCTTT
>TRBJ2-1|TRBV7-2|-|-
CASSLVGGAGNEQFF
TGTGCCAGCAGCTTAGTCGGGGGCGCCGGGAATGAGCAGTTCTTC
>TRBJ1-6|TRBV19|-|-
CASSIDRKHNSPLHF
TGTGCCAGTAGTATTGACAGAAAACATAATTCACCCCTCCACTTT
>TRBJ1-6|TRBV6-1|-|many
CASRTLNNSPLHF
TGTGCCAGCAGGACCCTTAATAATTCACCCCTCCACTTT
>TRBJ1-1|TRBV10-3|-|-
CATRGYTETSF
TGTGCCACCAGAGGGTACACTGAAACTTCCTTT
>TRBJ2-7|TRBV7-2|TRBD2|-
CASSPGLAGGGNEQYF
TGTGCCAGCAGCCCGGGACTAGCGGGGGGAGGAAATGAGCAGTACTTC
>TRBJ2-2|TRBV25-1|TRBD2|-
CASSRLGGGNTGELFF
TGTGCCAGCAGCCGGCTCGGCGGGGGGAACACCGGGGAGCTGTTTTTT
>TRBJ1-5|TRBV27|-|many
CASSFGGGDQPQHF
TGTGCCAGCAGTTTCGGTGGGGGCGATCAGCCCCAGCATTTT
>TRBJ2-7|TRBV14|-|-
CASSVGGDSLNSYEQYF
TGTGCCAGCAGCGTAGGGGGAGACAGTCTCAACTCCTACGAGCAGTACTTC
>TRBJ1-1|TRBV10-2|-|-
CASNTDRGPGYTEAFF
TGCGCCAGCAATACGGACCGGGGGCCTGGATACACTGAAGCTTTCTTT
>TRBJ1-1|TRBV9|TRBD1|many
CASTEGPGGGTEAFF
TGTGCCAGCACGGAGGGCCCAGGGGGCGGAACTGAAGCTTTCTTT
>TRBJ1-2|TRBV11-2|-|many
CASRALKLHGYTF
TGTGCCAGCAGAGCACTAAAATTACATGGCTACACCTTC
>TRBJ2-2|TRBV14|-|few
CASSQDKIGKELFF
TGTGCCAGCAGCCAAGATAAAATCGGGAAGGAGCTGTTTTTT
>TRBJ2-2|TRBV9|TRBD1|few
CASSGDRRNTGELFF
TGTGCCAGCAGTGGGGACAGAAGGAACACCGGGGAGCTGTTTTTT
>TRBJ2-7|TRBV2|-|many
CASERSSSYEQYF
TGTGCCAGCGAAAGGTCGAGCTCCTACGAGCAGTACTTC
>TRBJ1-1|TRBV6-5|-|few
CASTRLGDTEAFF
TGTGCCAGCACCAGGCTAGGGGACACTGAAGCTTTCTTT
>TRBJ2-5|TRBV15|TRBD2|many
CATSRLAGDQETQYF
TGTGCCACCAGCCGACTAGCGGGGGACCAAGAGACCCAGTACTTC
>TRBJ2-3|TRBV7-2|-|-
CASSLGEQSTDTQYF
TGTGCCAGCAGCTTAGGTGAACAGTCAACAGATACGCAGTATTTT